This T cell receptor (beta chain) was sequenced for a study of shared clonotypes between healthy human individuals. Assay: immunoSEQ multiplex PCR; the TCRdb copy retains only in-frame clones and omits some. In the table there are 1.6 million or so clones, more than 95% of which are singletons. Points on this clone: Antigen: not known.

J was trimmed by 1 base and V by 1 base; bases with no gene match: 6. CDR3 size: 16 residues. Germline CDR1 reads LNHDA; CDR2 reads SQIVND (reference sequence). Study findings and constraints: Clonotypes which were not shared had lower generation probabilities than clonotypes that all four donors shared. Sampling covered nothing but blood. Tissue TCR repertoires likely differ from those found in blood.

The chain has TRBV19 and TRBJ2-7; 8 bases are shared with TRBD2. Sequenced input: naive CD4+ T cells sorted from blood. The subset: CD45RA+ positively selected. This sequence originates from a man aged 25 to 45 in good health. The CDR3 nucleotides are TGTGCCAGTAGTATAGTACCCACTAGCGGATCCTACGAGCAGTACTTC. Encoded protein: CASSIVPTSGSYEQYF. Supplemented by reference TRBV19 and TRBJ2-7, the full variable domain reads DGGITQSPKYLFRKEGQNVTLSCEQNLNHDAMYWYRQDPGQGLRLIYYSQIVNDFQKGDIAEGYSVSREKKESFPLTVTSAQKNPTAFYLCASSIVPTSGSYEQYFGPGTRLTVT.